What follows are 8 T cell receptor beta chains derived from one specimen sequenced in a study of blood T cells in healthy people across ages. It was with a sample-barcoded 5' primer and a J-beta primer mix that a second PCR of about 6 to 12 cycles was run. TCRdb analysed the 5' RACE reads with MiXCR anew, one entry per CDR3 protein. The repertoire has 1.5 million to 1.9 million distinct CDR3 sequences, approximately 39% of them found once; the top ten carry 4%. The sequencing input was blood. Receptors were obtained from a woman under 30 in good health.

The gene calls are TRBV7-9 and TRBJ1-1, with D uncertain. Per germline, CDR1 SEHNR and CDR2 FQNEAQ (reference sequence). V lost 6 bases and J 3 bases, leaving 11 bases between the germline ends. This CDR3 contains 13 residues. The CDR3 nucleotides read TGTGCCAGCAGTATGACAAGGGACACTGAAGCTTTCTTT. Its translation: CASSMTRDTEAFF.

This chain links TRBV10-3 with TRBJ2-3; tentatively, D is TRBD2 (6 bases). The CDR3 is 16 residues long. Per germline, CDR1 ENHRY and CDR2 SYGVKD. Trimming removed 2 bases from V and 0 bases from J, with 12 bases in between. In DNA, the CDR3 is TGTGCCATCAGTGAGCCGGGACTCCAGAGCACAGATACGCAGTATTTT. It translates to CAISEPGLQSTDTQYF.

The chain uses TRBV24-1 and TRBJ2-4, with D perhaps TRBD1 (6 bases). V dropped 7 bases and J dropped 8 bases, with 17 bases sitting between them. CDR1 and CDR2 from the germline V gene are KGHDR and SFDVKD. The CDR3 totals 14 residues. CDR3 sequence: CATRPGQGLDIQYF. The DNA for the CDR3 is TGTGCCACCAGACCGGGCCAGGGGTTGGACATTCAGTACTTC.

The chain combines TRBV29-1 with TRBJ1-1, with D perhaps matching TRBD1 (6 bases). Germline CDR1 and CDR2: SQVTM and ANQGSEA. V was trimmed by 4 bases and J by 4 bases, leaving 13 bases between them. This CDR3 is 13 amino acids long. The CDR3 reads CSVVQGWRTEAFF. The CDR3 bases are TGCAGCGTTGTACAGGGCTGGCGCACTGAAGCTTTCTTT.

V and J are TRBV5-1 and TRBJ1-1; 7 bases line up with TRBD1. With 4 bases clipped from V and 7 bases from J, the junction kept 7 bases outside the gene matches. Germline V gene lookup returns CDR1 SGHRS and CDR2 YFSETQ. The CDR3 runs to 13 residues. CDR3 in amino acids: CASSAGQASEAFF. CDR3 bases: TGCGCCAGCAGCGCCGGACAGGCCAGTGAAGCTTTCTTT. Variable domain in full (rest from reference TRBV5-1 and TRBJ1-1): KAGVTQTPRYLIKTRGQQVTLSCSPISGHRSVSWYQQTPGQGLQFLFEYFSETQRNKGNFPGRFSGRQFSNSRSEMNVSTLELGDSALYLCASSAGQASEAFFGQGTRLTVV.

V and J are TRBV29-1 and TRBJ1-1, with D perhaps TRBD1 (5 bases). The V gene's germline CDR1 is SQVTM and CDR2 ANQGSEA. Trimming took 7 bases from V and 0 from J, leaving 12 bases between them. This CDR3 comprises 13 residues. The CDR3 DNA reads as TGCAGCGCGTATCAGGGAATGAACACTGAAGCTTTCTTT. It yields the protein CSAYQGMNTEAFF.

This clonotype was detected a few times. The rearrangement joins TRBV6-5 to TRBJ2-3, with D tentatively TRBD1 or TRBD2 (5 bases each). Germline V gene data show CDR1 as MNHEY and CDR2 as SVGAGI. V was pared by 8 bases and J by 1 base, with 10 bases between. CDR3 length: 13 residues. CDR3 sequence reads: CASLGRGTDTQYF. DNA of the CDR3: TGTGCCAGCCTGGGGCGGGGCACAGATACGCAGTATTTT.

The chain has TRBV20-1 and TRBJ2-1, with D possibly being TRBD2 (5 bases). Looked up from germline, CDR1 is DFQATT and CDR2 is SNEGSKA (reference sequence). CDR3 length: 16 amino acids. V was pared by 0 bases and J by 8 bases, with 20 bases between. The CDR3 spells CSAREGRVAASDEQFF. CDR3 bases: TGCAGTGCTAGAGAGGGGAGAGTAGCCGCGAGCGATGAGCAGTTCTTC.